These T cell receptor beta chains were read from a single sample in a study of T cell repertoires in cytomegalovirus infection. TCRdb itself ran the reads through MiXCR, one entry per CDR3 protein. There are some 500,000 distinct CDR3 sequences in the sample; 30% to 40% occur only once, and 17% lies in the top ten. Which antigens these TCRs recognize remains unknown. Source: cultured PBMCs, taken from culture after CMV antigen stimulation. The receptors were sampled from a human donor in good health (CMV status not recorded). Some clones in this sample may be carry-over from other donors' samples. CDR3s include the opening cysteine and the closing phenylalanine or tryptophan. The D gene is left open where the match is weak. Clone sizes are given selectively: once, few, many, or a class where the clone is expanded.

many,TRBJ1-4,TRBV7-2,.,TGTGCCAGCAGCTCTGACCGGACCAACAATGAAAAACTGTTTTTT,CASSSDRTNNEKLFF
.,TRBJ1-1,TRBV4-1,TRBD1,TGCGCCAGCAGCCACGCCGGGACAGCTAACACTGAAGCTTTCTTT,CASSHAGTANTEAFF
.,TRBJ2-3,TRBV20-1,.,TGCAGTGCTAGAGATCCAGGAGGCAGTGATACGCAGTATTTT,CSARDPGGSDTQYF
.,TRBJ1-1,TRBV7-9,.,TGTGCCAGCAGCACCTCGGACGGGTGGACTGAAGCTTTCTTT,CASSTSDGWTEAFF
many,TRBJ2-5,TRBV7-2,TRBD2,TGTGCCAGCAGCTTAGTGATCGGGCGGGGGGGCCGGTCTGGGACCCAGTACTTC,CASSLVIGRGGRSGTQYF
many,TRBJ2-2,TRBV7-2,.,TGTGCCAGCAGTTCGAGAGGAAACCCGAACACCGGGGAGCTGTTTTTT,CASSSRGNPNTGELFF
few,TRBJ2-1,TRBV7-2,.,TGTGCCAGCAGCCCTAGCCGGGTTACTAATGAGCAGTTCTTC,CASSPSRVTNEQFF
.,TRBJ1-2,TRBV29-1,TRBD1,TGCAGCGTTGAGGACAGGGGGTTCTATGGCTACACCTTC,CSVEDRGFYGYTF
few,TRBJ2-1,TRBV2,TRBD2,TGTGCCAGCAGTGAAGGGCGGACTAGCAACAATGAGCAGTTCTTC,CASSEGRTSNNEQFF
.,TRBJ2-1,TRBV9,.,TGTGCCAGCAGTGGCATGGGAGCGCGAGGCCCCAATGAGCAGTTCTTC,CASSGMGARGPNEQFF
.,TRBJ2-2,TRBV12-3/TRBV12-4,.,TGTGCCAGCAGTGCTCGGGAGGGGGCGTACACCGGGGAGCTGTTTTTT,CASSAREGAYTGELFF
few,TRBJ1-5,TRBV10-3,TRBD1,TGTGCCATCAGTGGGACAGGGTACAATCAGCCCCAGCATTTT,CAISGTGYNQPQHF
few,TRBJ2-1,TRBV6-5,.,TGTGCCAGCAGTTACTCCTCCGCGGGGACCTACAATGAGCAGTTCTTC,CASSYSSAGTYNEQFF
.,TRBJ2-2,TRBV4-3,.,TGCGCCAGCAGCCAAGTCGTGGGAGTAACCGGCGGGGAGCTGTTTTTT,CASSQVVGVTGGELFF
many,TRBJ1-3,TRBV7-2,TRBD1,TGTGCCAGCAGCTCCCGAGGGACAGGGATCGGAAACACCATATATTTT,CASSSRGTGIGNTIYF
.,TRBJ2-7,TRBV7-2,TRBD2,TGTGCCAGCAGCTTAGTTATGGCGGGAGGTGGCGAGCAGTACTTC,CASSLVMAGGGEQYF
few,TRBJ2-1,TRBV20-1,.,TGCAGTGCTACTATTTACAATGAGCAGTTCTTC,CSATIYNEQFF
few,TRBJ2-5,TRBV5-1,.,TGCGCCAGCAGCTCGACGATACTAGCAAGGGGTGGGGAGACCCAGTACTTC,CASSSTILARGGETQYF
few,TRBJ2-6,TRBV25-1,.,TGTGCCAGCGGACATGGCGGCGGGGGCGACTCTGGGGCCAACGTCCTGACTTTC,CASGHGGGGDSGANVLTF
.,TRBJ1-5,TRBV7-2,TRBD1,TGTGCCGAAGGACAGGGAATCAATCAGCCCCAGCATTTT,CAEGQGINQPQHF
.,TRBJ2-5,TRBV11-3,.,TGTGCCAGCAGCTCTTGGGGGGTCGAGACCCAGTACTTC,CASSSWGVETQYF
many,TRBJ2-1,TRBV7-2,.,TGTGCCAGCAGCTTAGCGGGGAGAAATGAGCAGTTCTTC,CASSLAGRNEQFF
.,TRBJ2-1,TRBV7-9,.,TGTGCCAGCAGCCAAGACCGGGACTGGAAATACAATGAGCAGTTCTTC,CASSQDRDWKYNEQFF
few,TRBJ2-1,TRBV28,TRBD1,TGTGCCAGCACCAAACCAGGGGGTTCCTACAATGAGCAGTTCTTC,CASTKPGGSYNEQFF
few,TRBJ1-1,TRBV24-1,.,TGTGCCACCAGTGACGATAGACAGGCCACCCATTTT,CATSDDRQATHF
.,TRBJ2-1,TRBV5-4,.,TGTGCCAGCAGCTTGACTTCGACTAGGAAGTTCTTC,CASSLTSTRKFF
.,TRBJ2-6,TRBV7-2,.,TGTGCCAGCAGTTACAGGCTCTTTGGGGCCAACGTCCTGACTTTC,CASSYRLFGANVLTF
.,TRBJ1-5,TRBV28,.,TGTGCCACAAACCGGGGGGGGCAGCCCCAGCATTTT,CATNRGGQPQHF
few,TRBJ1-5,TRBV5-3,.,TGTGCCAGAAGCTTGGGGGGCATGTTTCAGCCCCAGCATTTT,CARSLGGMFQPQHF
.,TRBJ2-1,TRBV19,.,TGTGCCAGTAGTATTTTCGGCAATGAGCAGTTCTTC,CASSIFGNEQFF
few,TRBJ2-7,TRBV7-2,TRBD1,TGTGCCAGCAGCTCACAGGGGGCGGCCTACGAGCAGTACTTC,CASSSQGAAYEQYF
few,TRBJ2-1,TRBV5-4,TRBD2,TGTGCCAGCAGCCGCAGCGGGAGCGTCGGTAATGAGCAGTTCTTC,CASSRSGSVGNEQFF
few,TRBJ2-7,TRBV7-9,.,TGTGCCAGCCAATTTACCGGGACCGGGGGAGGAGAGCAGTACTTC,CASQFTGTGGGEQYF
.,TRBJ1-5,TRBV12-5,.,TGTGCTAGTTCTCTCGTGACAGGAGATTTAAATCAGCCCCAGCATTTT,CASSLVTGDLNQPQHF
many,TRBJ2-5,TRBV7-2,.,TGTGCCAGCAGCTTAGATGGCAGCCAAGAGACCCAGTACTTC,CASSLDGSQETQYF
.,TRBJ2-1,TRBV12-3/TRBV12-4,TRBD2,TGTGCCAGCAGTCTCGAGGGTGGGACTAGGGCAAGTGAGCAGTTCTTC,CASSLEGGTRASEQFF
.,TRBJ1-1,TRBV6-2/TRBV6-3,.,TGTGCCAGCAGTTACTCGAAGCGGACAAGCCACACTGAAGCTTTCTTT,CASSYSKRTSHTEAFF
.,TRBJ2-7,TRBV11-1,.,TGTGCCAGCACCTTGGCACCCAACTCCTACGAGCAGTACTTC,CASTLAPNSYEQYF
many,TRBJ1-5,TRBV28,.,TGTGCCAGCAGTTTCAGCGTAAATCAGCCCCAGCATTTT,CASSFSVNQPQHF
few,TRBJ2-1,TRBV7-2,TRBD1,TGTGCCACAACAGGGGGCGCTTGGTATGAGCAGTTCTTC,CATTGGAWYEQFF
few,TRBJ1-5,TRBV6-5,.,TGTGCCAGCAGCTTGGGACCGGGGGGTCAGCCCCAGCATTTT,CASSLGPGGQPQHF
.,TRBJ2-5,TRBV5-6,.,TGTGCCAGCAGCTTGTTTGCGCGGGAAGAGACCCAGTACTTC,CASSLFAREETQYF
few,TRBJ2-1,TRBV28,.,TGTGCCAGCACGGGGGAGGCACCCTACAATGAGCAGTTCTTC,CASTGEAPYNEQFF
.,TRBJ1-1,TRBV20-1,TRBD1,TGCAGTGCTAGATCCGGGACAGGGGGCTTCACTGAAGCTTTCTTT,CSARSGTGGFTEAFF
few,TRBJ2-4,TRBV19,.,TGTGCCAGTAGTACCGGACGAGGGGCGAACATTCAGTACTTC,CASSTGRGANIQYF
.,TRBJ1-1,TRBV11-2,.,TGTGCCAGCAGCCCAGTCCGGGCGAACACTGAAGCTTTCTTT,CASSPVRANTEAFF
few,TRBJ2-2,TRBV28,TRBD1,TGTGCCAGTCGGACAGGGGGAGTCGGGGAGCTGTTTTTT,CASRTGGVGELFF
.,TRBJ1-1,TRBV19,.,TGTGCCAGTAGTAACGAGGGGGGGATGAACACTGAAGCTTTCTTT,CASSNEGGMNTEAFF
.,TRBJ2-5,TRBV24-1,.,TGTGCCACCGTGGGGCCCTCTCTGTACTTC,CATVGPSLYF
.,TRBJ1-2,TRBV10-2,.,TGCGCCAGCTCCATCACAGGGAGCTATGGCTACACCTTC,CASSITGSYGYTF